This entry lists 9 T cell receptor beta chains sequenced from one sample in a study of T cells after yellow fever vaccination. TCRdb redid the calling of the 5' RACE reads with MiXCR, one entry per CDR3 protein. The profile shows about 300,000 distinct CDR3 sequences, 8.5% to 10% of them singletons. The input for sequencing was CD4+ T cells sorted from PBMCs, taken 5 days after the yellow fever booster vaccination. Source of these receptors: a man between 18 and 29 years old who received the YFV17D yellow fever vaccine.

This chain joins TRBV7-2 and TRBJ2-2; no firm D call. Between the trimmed V and J ends, which lost 5 bases and 0 bases, there was a span of 10 bases. CDR3 length equals 15 residues. Germline CDR1 reads SGHTA; CDR2 reads FQGNSA. The CDR3 here is CASSPPGANTGELFF. The CDR3 DNA follows: TGTGCCAGCAGCCCTCCAGGAGCGAACACCGGGGAGCTGTTTTTT.

Comment on this clonotype: One end of the junction is discordant with germline, which a read error may explain. The chain's CDR3 is CASSQKSSGNYEKYF. CDR3 in DNA: TGTGCCAGCAGCCAGAAGAGTAGCGGAAACTACGAGAAGTACTTC. J is TRBJ2-7 and V is TRBV5-5, with TRBD2 as a possible D gene (6 bases). This CDR3 is 15 amino acids long. Germline CDR1 SGHKS, CDR2 YYEKEE (reference sequence).

This chain connects TRBV6-2 or TRBV6-3 to TRBJ2-7; 8 bases align to TRBD2. This CDR3 is built from 13 residues. The V segment lost 8 bases and the J segment 0 bases; nucleotides outside the gene matches: 3. Germline V lookup: CDR1 MNHEY, CDR2 SVGEGT. CDR3 DNA sequence: TGTGCCAGCCGGGGGGGCCTCTCCTACGAGCAGTACGTC. Translated: CASRGGLSYEQYV.

This clonotype has ten or more counts. The rearrangement links TRBV5-1 to TRBJ2-3, with 8 positions matching TRBD1. Unmatched junction bases numbered 7, after V lost 4 bases and J lost 6 bases. Germline CDR1 is SGHRS and CDR2 is YFSETQ. The CDR3 runs 14 residues. This CDR3 reads CASSEARGRDTQYF. CDR3 nucleotide sequence: TGCGCCAGCAGCGAGGCCAGGGGGCGCGATACGCAGTATTTT.

This clonotype was recorded only once. This chain connects TRBV18 to TRBJ1-1; D remains ambiguous. The CDR3 extends over 13 amino acids. Per the germline V gene, CDR1 is KGHSH and CDR2 is LQKENI. V was clipped by 3 bases and J by 4 bases, with 9 bases between them. Here the CDR3 DNA reads TGTGCCAGCTCACCCGGGATACTCACTGAAGCTTTCTTT. This sequence encodes CASSPGILTEAFF.

This clonotype came up a few times. The CDR3 DNA is TGTGCCAGCAGCGGCCGTACGAGGGGCGCGAGGGACATTCAGTACTTC. Amino acid sequence: CASSGRTRGARDIQYF. The chain couples TRBV28 to TRBJ2-4; D is perhaps TRBD1 or TRBD2 (5 bases each). The CDR3 length is 16 residues. V was clipped by 6 bases and J by 8 bases, with 23 bases between them. Looked up from germline, CDR1 is MDHEN and CDR2 is SYDVKM.

V is TRBV6-6 and J is TRBJ1-3; unclear D gene. From germline, CDR1 is MNHNY and CDR2 SVGAGI (reference sequence). There are 16 residues in the CDR3. The V gene lost 2 bases and the J gene lost 6 bases, with 17 bases spanning the gap. CDR3: CASSYRYSHRENTIYF. CDR3 bases: TGTGCCAGCAGTTACCGGTACAGTCACCGCGAAAACACCATATATTTT.

This clonotype was recorded a few times. This sequence joins TRBV5-4 and TRBJ1-1, with 11 bases matching TRBD1. Losses at the gene ends were 4 bases for V and 3 bases for J; bases not matched to a gene: 5. Germline lookup yields CDR1 SGHNT and CDR2 YYREEE (reference sequence). This CDR3 region has 15 residues. CDR3 coding DNA: TGTGCCAGCAGCCAGACGGGACAGGGGGACACTGAAGCTTTCTTT. Protein product: CASSQTGQGDTEAFF.

This clonotype was picked up a small number of times. CDR3 amino acids: CASRGTQDSRSEQYF. The CDR3 DNA reads TGTGCCAGCAGGGGCACCCAGGACAGTAGGAGCGAGCAGTACTTC. This rearrangement joins TRBV7-9 to TRBJ2-7; TRBD1 might be the D (6 bases). The CDR3 loop spans 15 amino acids. The germline gives CDR1 SEHNR, CDR2 FQNEAQ (reference sequence). Trimming removed 6 bases from V and 6 bases from J, with 21 bases in between.